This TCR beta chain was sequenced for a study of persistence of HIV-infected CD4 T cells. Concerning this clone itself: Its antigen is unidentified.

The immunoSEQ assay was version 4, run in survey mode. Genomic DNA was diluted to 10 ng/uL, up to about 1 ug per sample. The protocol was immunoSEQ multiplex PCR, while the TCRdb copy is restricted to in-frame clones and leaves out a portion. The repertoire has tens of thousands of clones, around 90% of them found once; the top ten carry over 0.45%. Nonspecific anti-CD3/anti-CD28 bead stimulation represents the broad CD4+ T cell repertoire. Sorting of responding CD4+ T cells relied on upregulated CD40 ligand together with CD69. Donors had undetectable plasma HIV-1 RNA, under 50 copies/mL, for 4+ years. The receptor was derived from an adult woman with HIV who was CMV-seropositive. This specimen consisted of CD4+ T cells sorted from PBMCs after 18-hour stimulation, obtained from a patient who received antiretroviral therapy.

This chain's CDR3 is CASSTIYRDTQYF. DNA of the CDR3: TGTGCCAGTAGTACAATATACAGGGATACGCAGTATTTT. The J gene is TRBJ2-3, the V gene TRBV19, with a possible D match to TRBD1 (5 bases). CDR1 is LNHDA and CDR2 is SQIVND in the germline V gene (reference sequence). The V end was cut by 4 bases, the J end by 6 bases, with 11 bases between. This CDR3 has 13 amino acids. The whole variable domain, remainder taken from reference TRBV19 and TRBJ2-3, is DGGITQSPKYLFRKEGQNVTLSCEQNLNHDAMYWYRQDPGQGLRLIYYSQIVNDFQKGDIAEGYSVSREKKESFPLTVTSAQKNPTAFYLCASSTIYRDTQYFGPGTRLTVL.